Listed here are 8 T cell receptor beta chains from one sample, sequenced in a study of coeliac disease. The protocol was immunoSEQ multiplex PCR, while the TCRdb copy is restricted to in-frame clones and leaves out a portion. Of a few thousand clones in the sample, almost 65% were seen once. Sequenced: intraepithelial lymphocytes from the gut. All receptors come from a woman in her thirties or forties.

The rearrangement uses TRBV27 and TRBJ2-7; D is unclear. There are 14 residues in the CDR3. V was clipped by 1 base and J by 0 bases, with 7 bases between them. Looked up from germline, CDR1 is MNHEY and CDR2 is SMNVEV (reference sequence). The CDR3 nucleotides read TGTGCCAGCAGTTTATGGTCTAACTCCTACGAGCAGTACTTC. It encodes CASSLWSNSYEQYF.

The chain couples TRBV28 to TRBJ1-5; 9 bases line up with TRBD1. Unmatched junction bases numbered 8, after V lost 7 bases and J lost 4 bases. This CDR3 is built from 15 residues. Germline assignment: CDR1 MDHEN and CDR2 SYDVKM. The CDR3 reads CASIRGQGPNQPQHF. CDR3 DNA sequence: TGTGCCAGCATTAGGGGACAGGGCCCTAATCAGCCCCAGCATTTT.

The chain links TRBV19 to TRBJ2-7; 7 nucleotides match TRBD2. Trimming removed 7 bases from V and 4 bases from J; junction bases left unmatched: 13. The CDR3 has 15 residues. Germline loops: CDR1 LNHDA, CDR2 SQIVND (reference sequence). The CDR3 DNA reads TGTGCCAGTATTGGCTTTTCGGGAGGCCGGTACGAGCAGTACTTC. This codes for CASIGFSGGRYEQYF.

The V and J genes are TRBV4-1 and TRBJ2-3; D gene uncertain. The CDR3 covers 15 residues. Germline V gene sequence: CDR1 MGHRA, CDR2 YSYEKL. V was cut by 0 bases and J by 4 bases, with 11 bases left in between. The CDR3 loop reads CASSQDSRSADTQYF. The CDR3 DNA reads as TGCGCCAGCAGCCAAGATAGCCGGTCGGCAGATACGCAGTATTTT.

V and J are TRBV19 and TRBJ1-5; D not certain. Germline CDR1 and CDR2: LNHDA and SQIVND (reference sequence). This CDR3 has 15 residues. Trimming took off 10 bases at V and 0 bases at J, with 16 bases between the two ends. The CDR3 loop reads CATHPGSYSNQPQHF. The CDR3 coding sequence is TGTGCCACCCACCCGGGATCCTATAGCAATCAGCCCCAGCATTTT.

The V and J genes are TRBV5-1 and TRBJ2-7; TRBD1 matches at 7 bases. Per germline, CDR1 SGHRS and CDR2 YFSETQ. V was pared by 6 bases and J by 5 bases, with 8 bases of the junction left unmatched. CDR3 length equals 13 residues. The CDR3, as DNA: TGCGCCAGCAATTCTGCCGGGACAGACGAGCAGTACTTC. Protein sequence: CASNSAGTDEQYF.

The chain is built from TRBV6-4 and TRBJ2-3; perhaps TRBD2 as D (5 bases). The germline CDR1 and CDR2 sequences are MRHNA and SNTAGT. V dropped 3 bases and J dropped 2 bases, with 12 bases sitting between them. The length of the CDR3 is 15 residues. The CDR3 protein is CASSETEDATDTQYF. As DNA, the CDR3 is TGTGCCAGCAGTGAGACGGAGGACGCCACAGATACGCAGTATTTT.

V is TRBV23-1 and J is TRBJ2-7; the match to TRBD2 covers 8 bases. TRBV23-1 is designated an ORF whose function remains uncertain. The CDR3 spans 18 residues. Trimming removed 0 bases from V and 3 bases from J; junction bases left unmatched: 13. The CDR3 DNA follows: TGCGCCAGCAGTCAATCGGAGGGAGCGGGAGAGGCGGTCTACGAGCAGTACTTC. This translates into CASSQSEGAGEAVYEQYF.